Shown below are 9 T cell receptor beta chains from a single sample sequenced in a study of blood T cell repertoires in COVID-19. This table comes from immunoSEQ multiplex PCR, and its TCRdb copy is limited to in-frame clones, with some not included. In the table there are tens of thousands of clones, 70% to 90% of which are singletons. The sequencing input was peripheral blood. Source of these receptors: a woman of 80 years or more with acute or convalescent COVID-19.

V and J are TRBV5-1 and TRBJ2-3; no firm D call. The V end lost 4 bases, the J end lost 1 base, and 7 bases lay between the germline ends. Germline lookup yields CDR1 SGHRS and CDR2 YFSETQ. This CDR3 spans 13 amino acids. The CDR3 sequence is CASSHFGTDTQYF. CDR3 sequence (DNA): TGCGCCAGCAGCCACTTCGGCACAGATACGCAGTATTTT.

The J gene is TRBJ2-7, the V gene TRBV4-1; possibly TRBD1 for D (5 bases). Trimming shortened V by 0 bases and J by 2 bases, and 8 bases separated the two germline ends. Germline loops: CDR1 MGHRA, CDR2 YSYEKL. CDR3 length: 14 amino acids. The DNA of the CDR3 is TGCGCCAGCAGCCAAGAAACAGGACCCTACGAGCAGTACTTC. Residues: CASSQETGPYEQYF.

The chain joins TRBV29-1 to TRBJ2-1; D may be TRBD2 (5 bases). The CDR3 runs 13 residues. Per germline, CDR1 SQVTM and CDR2 ANQGSEA. V was trimmed by 6 bases and J by 2 bases, leaving 11 bases between them. CDR3 DNA sequence: TGCAGCGTCGGACTTATGGCCTACAATGAGCAGTTCTTC. Translated, it gives CSVGLMAYNEQFF.

V gene TRBV5-1 combines with J gene TRBJ2-7; maybe TRBD1 (6 bases). CDR3 length: 13 residues. V lost 4 bases and J 1 base, leaving 9 bases between the germline ends. Germline CDR1 reads SGHRS; CDR2 reads YFSETQ. CDR3 loop: CASSQQGSYEQYF. Written as DNA, the CDR3 is TGCGCCAGCAGCCAGCAGGGGTCCTACGAGCAGTACTTC.

This chain links TRBV18 with TRBJ1-2; 8 bases agree with TRBD1. CDR3 size: 13 residues. V gave up 3 bases and J gave up 10 bases; unmatched junction bases: 7. Germline V gene lookup returns CDR1 KGHSH and CDR2 LQKENI. The CDR3 sequence is CASSPTGVGDYTF. The CDR3 region has the DNA TGTGCCAGCTCACCGACAGGGGTAGGGGACTACACCTTC.

V and J are TRBV3-1 (or the pseudogene TRBV3-2) and TRBJ2-7; D gene ambiguous. V was pared by 1 base and J by 2 bases, with 9 bases between. Germline-derived CDR1 and CDR2 are LGHDT and YNNKEL (reference sequence). The CDR3 sequence is 14 residues long. The CDR3 loop is CASSQGVQTYEQYF. CDR3 sequence (DNA): TGTGCCAGCAGCCAAGGCGTGCAAACCTACGAGCAGTACTTC.

This sequence joins TRBV3-1 (or the pseudogene TRBV3-2) and TRBJ2-5; TRBD2 might be the D (6 bases). V was cut by 5 bases and J by 4 bases, with 14 bases left in between. The length of the CDR3 is 14 residues. Germline V gene sequence: CDR1 LGHDT, CDR2 YNNKEL (reference sequence). Here the CDR3 DNA reads TGTGCCAGCAGCTACGGTCGGGGAGGAGAGACCCAGTACTTC. Its translation is CASSYGRGGETQYF.

The chain employs TRBV5-1 and TRBJ2-2, with D maybe TRBD2 (5 bases). Germline V CDR1 and CDR2: SGHRS, YFSETQ. V lost 0 bases and J lost 4, with 16 bases in between. The CDR3 spans 17 residues. The DNA for the CDR3 is TGCGCCAGCAGCTTGGGTAGTGCGGGCGTGAGCACCGGGGAGCTGTTTTTT. Translating gives CASSLGSAGVSTGELFF. The variable domain in full, with the rest retrieved from reference TRBV5-1 and TRBJ2-2, is KAGVTQTPRYLIKTRGQQVTLSCSPISGHRSVSWYQQTPGQGLQFLFEYFSETQRNKGNFPGRFSGRQFSNSRSEMNVSTLELGDSALYLCASSLGSAGVSTGELFFGEGSRLTVL.

This clone turned up a few times. J is TRBJ1-3 and V is TRBV6-1; no firm D call. The germline V gene has CDR1 MNHNS and CDR2 SASEGT. V was shortened by 0 bases and J by 0 bases, with 6 bases between the two germline ends. The CDR3 consists of 15 residues. The CDR3 reads CASSEAYSSGNTIYF. The CDR3 bases are TGTGCCAGCAGTGAAGCCTATAGCTCTGGAAACACCATATATTTT.